What follows is one TCR beta chain and its context. The antigen is undetermined. This entry comes from a study of shared clonotypes between healthy human individuals. Study-level results: It was the non-shared clonotypes that had lower generation probabilities than clonotypes shared by all four donors.

Sequenced by immunoSEQ multiplex PCR; TCRdb stores in-frame clones only, minus some. The sample records millions of clones, approximately 90% being singletons. Trimming removed 4 bases from V and 4 bases from J; junction bases left unmatched: 13. This CDR3 has 16 residues. Germline V lookup: CDR1 SGHNT, CDR2 YYREEE (reference sequence). The specimen was naive CD4+ T cells sorted from blood. The sample's subset: CD45RA+ positively selected. The receptor comes from a man aged 18 to 29 in good health. This chain connects TRBV5-4 to TRBJ1-2, with TRBD1 matching 7 bases. The CDR3 reads CASSPTGQGDSYGYTF. DNA for the CDR3: TGTGCCAGCAGCCCAACTGGGCAGGGGGATTCCTATGGCTACACCTTC.